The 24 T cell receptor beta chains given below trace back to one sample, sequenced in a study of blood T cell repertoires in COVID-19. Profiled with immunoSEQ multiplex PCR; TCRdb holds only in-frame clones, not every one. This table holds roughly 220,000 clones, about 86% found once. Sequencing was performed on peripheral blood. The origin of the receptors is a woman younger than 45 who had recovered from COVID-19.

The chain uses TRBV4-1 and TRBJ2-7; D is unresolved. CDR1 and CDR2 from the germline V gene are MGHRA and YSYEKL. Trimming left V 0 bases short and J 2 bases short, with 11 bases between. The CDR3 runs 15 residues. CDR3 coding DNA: TGCGCCAGCAGCCAAGATAGTGGTGTCACCTACGAGCAGTACTTC. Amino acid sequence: CASSQDSGVTYEQYF.

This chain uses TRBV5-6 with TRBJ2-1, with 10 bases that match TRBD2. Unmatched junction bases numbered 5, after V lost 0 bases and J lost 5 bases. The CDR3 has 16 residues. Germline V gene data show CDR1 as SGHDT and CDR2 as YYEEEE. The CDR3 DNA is TGTGCCAGCAGCTTGGGGCTAGCGGGAGTCGACAATGAGCAGTTCTTC. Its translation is CASSLGLAGVDNEQFF.

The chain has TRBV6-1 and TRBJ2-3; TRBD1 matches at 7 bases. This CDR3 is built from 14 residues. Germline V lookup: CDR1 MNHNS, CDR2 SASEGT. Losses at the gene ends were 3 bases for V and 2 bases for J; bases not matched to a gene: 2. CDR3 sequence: CASSERGHTDTQYF. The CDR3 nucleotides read TGTGCCAGCAGTGAGAGGGGGCACACAGATACGCAGTATTTT.

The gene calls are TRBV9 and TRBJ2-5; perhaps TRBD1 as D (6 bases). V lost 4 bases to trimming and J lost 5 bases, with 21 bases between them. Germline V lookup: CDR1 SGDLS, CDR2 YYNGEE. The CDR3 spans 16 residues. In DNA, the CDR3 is TGTGCCAGCAGCCGGGGTTATGGTGGGGGCTTGGAGACCCAGTACTTC. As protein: CASSRGYGGGLETQYF.

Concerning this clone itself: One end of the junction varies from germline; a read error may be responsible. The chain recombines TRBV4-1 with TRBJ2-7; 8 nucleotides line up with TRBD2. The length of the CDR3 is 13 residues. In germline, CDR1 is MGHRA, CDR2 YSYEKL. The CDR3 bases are TGCGCCAGCAGCCCCCTAGGAGGTAGCGGGACGATTTTC. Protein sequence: CASSPLGGSGTIF.

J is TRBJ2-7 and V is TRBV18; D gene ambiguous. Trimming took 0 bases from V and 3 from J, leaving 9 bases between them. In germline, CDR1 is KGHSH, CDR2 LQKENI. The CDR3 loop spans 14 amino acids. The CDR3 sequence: CASSPPPGYYEQYF. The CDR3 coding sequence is TGTGCCAGCTCACCACCGCCCGGTTACTACGAGCAGTACTTC.

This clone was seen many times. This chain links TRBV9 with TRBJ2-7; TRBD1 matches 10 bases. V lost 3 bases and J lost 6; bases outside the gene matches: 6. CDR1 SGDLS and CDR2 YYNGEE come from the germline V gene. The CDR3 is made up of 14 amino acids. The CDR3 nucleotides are TGTGCCAGCAGCGCATCCGGGACAGGGGTCGAGCAGTACTTC. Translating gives CASSASGTGVEQYF.

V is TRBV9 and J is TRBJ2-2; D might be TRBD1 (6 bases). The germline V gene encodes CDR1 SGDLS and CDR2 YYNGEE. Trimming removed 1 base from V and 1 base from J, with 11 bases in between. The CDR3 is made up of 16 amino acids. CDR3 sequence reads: CASSVRTVGNTGELFF. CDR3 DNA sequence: TGTGCCAGCAGCGTACGGACAGTGGGGAACACCGGGGAGCTGTTTTTT.

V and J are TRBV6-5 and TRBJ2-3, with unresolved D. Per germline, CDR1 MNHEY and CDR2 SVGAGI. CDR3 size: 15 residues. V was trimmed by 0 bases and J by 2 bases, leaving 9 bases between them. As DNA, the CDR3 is TGTGCCAGCAGTTACTCGAACGGGTTCACAGATACGCAGTATTTT. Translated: CASSYSNGFTDTQYF.

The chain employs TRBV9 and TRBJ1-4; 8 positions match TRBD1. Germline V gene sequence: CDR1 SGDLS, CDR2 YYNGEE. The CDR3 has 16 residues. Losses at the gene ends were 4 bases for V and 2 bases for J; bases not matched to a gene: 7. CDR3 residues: CASSPRTGSTNEKLFF. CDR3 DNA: TGTGCCAGCAGCCCACGGACAGGGAGCACTAATGAAAAACTGTTTTTT.

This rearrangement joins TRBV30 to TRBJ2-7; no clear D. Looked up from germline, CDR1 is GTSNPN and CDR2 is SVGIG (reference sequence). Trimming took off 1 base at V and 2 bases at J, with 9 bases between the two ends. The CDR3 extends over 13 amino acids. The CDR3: CAWSDGFPYEQYF. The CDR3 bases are TGTGCCTGGAGTGACGGGTTTCCCTACGAGCAGTACTTC. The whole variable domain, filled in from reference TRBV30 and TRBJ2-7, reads SQTIHQWPATLVQPVGSPLSLECTVEGTSNPNLYWYRQAAGRGLQLLFYSVGIGQISSEVPQNLSASRPQDRQFILSSKKLLLSDSGFYLCAWSDGFPYEQYFGPGTRLTVT.

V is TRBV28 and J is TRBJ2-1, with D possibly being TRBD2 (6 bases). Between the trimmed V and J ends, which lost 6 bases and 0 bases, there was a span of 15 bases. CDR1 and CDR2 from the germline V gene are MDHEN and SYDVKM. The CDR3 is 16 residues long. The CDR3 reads CASSPVDGGSYNEQFF. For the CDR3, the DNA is TGTGCCAGCAGCCCAGTAGACGGGGGCTCCTACAATGAGCAGTTCTTC.

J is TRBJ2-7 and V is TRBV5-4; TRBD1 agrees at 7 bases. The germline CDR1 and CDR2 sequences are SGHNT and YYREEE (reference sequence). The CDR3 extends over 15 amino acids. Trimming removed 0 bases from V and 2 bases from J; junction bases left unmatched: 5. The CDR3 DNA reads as TGTGCCAGCAGCTTGGCCCTCCAGGGGGCCTACGAGCAGTACTTC. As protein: CASSLALQGAYEQYF.

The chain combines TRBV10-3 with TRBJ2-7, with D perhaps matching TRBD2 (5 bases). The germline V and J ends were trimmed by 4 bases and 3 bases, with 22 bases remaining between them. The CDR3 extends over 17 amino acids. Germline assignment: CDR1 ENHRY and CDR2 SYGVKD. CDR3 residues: CAISGLSKVRQVYEQYF. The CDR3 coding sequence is TGTGCCATCAGTGGACTATCCAAGGTGCGGCAAGTCTACGAGCAGTACTTC.

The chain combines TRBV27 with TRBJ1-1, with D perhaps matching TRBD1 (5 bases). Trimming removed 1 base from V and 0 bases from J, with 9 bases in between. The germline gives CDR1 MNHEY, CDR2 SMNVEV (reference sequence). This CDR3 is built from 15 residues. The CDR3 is CASSLYRGMNTEAFF. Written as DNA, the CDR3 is TGTGCCAGCAGTTTATATAGGGGCATGAACACTGAAGCTTTCTTT.

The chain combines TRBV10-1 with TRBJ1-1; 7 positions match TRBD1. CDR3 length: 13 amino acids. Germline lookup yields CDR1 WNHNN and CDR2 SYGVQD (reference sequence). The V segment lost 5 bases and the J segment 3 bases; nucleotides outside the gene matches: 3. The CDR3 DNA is TGCGCCAGCAGTTATACAGGGGACACTGAAGCTTTCTTT. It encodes CASSYTGDTEAFF.

This chain's CDR3 is CAWSVLSSTDTQYF. CDR3 nucleotides: TGTGCCTGGAGTGTACTTTCGAGCACAGATACGCAGTATTTT. V is TRBV30 and J is TRBJ2-3; D is undetermined. V was pared by 0 bases and J by 0 bases, with 7 bases between. This CDR3 comprises 14 residues. Germline V lookup: CDR1 GTSNPN, CDR2 SVGIG (reference sequence).

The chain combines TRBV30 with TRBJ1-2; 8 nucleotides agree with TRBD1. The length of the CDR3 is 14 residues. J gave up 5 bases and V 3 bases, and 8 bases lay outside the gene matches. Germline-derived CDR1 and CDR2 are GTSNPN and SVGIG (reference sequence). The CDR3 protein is CAWSASGGGYGYTF. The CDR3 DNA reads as TGTGCCTGGAGCGCATCAGGGGGCGGGTATGGCTACACCTTC.

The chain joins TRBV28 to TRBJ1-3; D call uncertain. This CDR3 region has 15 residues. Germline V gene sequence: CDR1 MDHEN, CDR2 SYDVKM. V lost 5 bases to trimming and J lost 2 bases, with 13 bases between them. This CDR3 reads CASSPYRRPGNTIYF. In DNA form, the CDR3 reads TGTGCCAGCAGTCCGTACAGAAGGCCTGGAAACACCATATATTTT. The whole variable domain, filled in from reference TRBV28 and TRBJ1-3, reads DVKVTQSSRYLVKRTGEKVFLECVQDMDHENMFWYRQDPGLGLRLIYFSYDVKMKEKGDIPEGYSVSREKKERFSLILESASTNQTSMYLCASSPYRRPGNTIYFGEGSWLTVV.

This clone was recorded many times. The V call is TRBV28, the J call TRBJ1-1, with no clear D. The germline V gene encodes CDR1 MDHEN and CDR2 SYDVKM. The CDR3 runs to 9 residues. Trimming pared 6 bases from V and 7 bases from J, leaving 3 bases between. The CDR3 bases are TGTGCCAGCAGCATTGAAGCTTTCTTT. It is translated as CASSIEAFF.

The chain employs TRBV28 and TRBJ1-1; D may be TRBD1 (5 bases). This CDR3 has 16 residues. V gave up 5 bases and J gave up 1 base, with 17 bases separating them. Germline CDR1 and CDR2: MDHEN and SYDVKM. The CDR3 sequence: CASSGTDGAQNTEAFF. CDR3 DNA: TGTGCCAGCAGTGGGACTGACGGGGCCCAGAACACTGAAGCTTTCTTT.

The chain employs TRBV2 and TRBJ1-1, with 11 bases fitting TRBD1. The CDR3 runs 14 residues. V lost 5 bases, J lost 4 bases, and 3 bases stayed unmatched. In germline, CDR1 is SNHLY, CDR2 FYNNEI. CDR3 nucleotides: TGTGCCAGCAGTCCGGACAGGGGGCTCACTGAAGCTTTCTTT. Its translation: CASSPDRGLTEAFF.

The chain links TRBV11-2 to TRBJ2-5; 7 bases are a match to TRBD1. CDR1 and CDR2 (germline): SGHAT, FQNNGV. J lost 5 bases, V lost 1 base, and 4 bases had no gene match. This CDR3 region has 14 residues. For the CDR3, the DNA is TGTGCCAGCAGCTTAGTACAGGGACAGGAGACCCAGTACTTC. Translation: CASSLVQGQETQYF.

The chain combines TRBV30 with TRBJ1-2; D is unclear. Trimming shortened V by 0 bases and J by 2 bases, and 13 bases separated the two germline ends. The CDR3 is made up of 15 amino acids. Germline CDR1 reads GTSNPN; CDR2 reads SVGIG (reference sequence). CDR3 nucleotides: TGTGCCTGGAGTGTAGAAACAGTACCGAACTATGGCTACACCTTC. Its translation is CAWSVETVPNYGYTF.